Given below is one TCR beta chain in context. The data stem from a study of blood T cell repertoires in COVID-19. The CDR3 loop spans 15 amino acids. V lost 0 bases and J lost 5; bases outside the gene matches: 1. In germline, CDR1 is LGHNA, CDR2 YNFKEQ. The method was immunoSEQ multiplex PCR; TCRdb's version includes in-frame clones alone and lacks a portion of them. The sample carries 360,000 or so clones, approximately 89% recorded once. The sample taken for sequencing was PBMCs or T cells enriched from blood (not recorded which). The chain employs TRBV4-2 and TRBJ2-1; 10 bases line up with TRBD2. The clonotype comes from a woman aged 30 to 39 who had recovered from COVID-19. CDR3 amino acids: CASSQELAGDNEQFF. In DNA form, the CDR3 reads TGTGCCAGCAGCCAAGAGCTAGCGGGGGACAATGAGCAGTTCTTC.